This TCR beta chain was profiled in a study of blood T cell repertoires in COVID-19. Study details: The cDNA or gDNA used as material had been derived from T cells, B-cell-depleted T cells, or PBMCs.

Study processing details: For nucleated cells, counts were estimated from reference gene primer amplification. Sequencing was performed with immunoSEQ multiplex PCR; in TCRdb, only in-frame clones are kept and a portion is missing. V, J and clone size are those of that table, while D and trimming were read from the DNA. Of more than 400,000 clones in the sample, 90% were seen once. From germline, CDR1 is SGHDN and CDR2 FVKESK. This CDR3 comprises 13 residues. Losses at the gene ends were 4 bases for V and 5 bases for J; bases not matched to a gene: 5. Each participant's cohort was designated according to participant-reported clinical history.

The sequence was obtained from a young man who had recovered from COVID-19. Material: PBMCs or T cells enriched from blood (not recorded which). The chain joins TRBV14 to TRBJ2-7; TRBD1 aligns across 7 bases. CDR3 sequence reads: CASSPSTGDEQYF. The CDR3 DNA reads as TGTGCCAGCAGCCCGAGTACAGGGGACGAGCAGTACTTC.